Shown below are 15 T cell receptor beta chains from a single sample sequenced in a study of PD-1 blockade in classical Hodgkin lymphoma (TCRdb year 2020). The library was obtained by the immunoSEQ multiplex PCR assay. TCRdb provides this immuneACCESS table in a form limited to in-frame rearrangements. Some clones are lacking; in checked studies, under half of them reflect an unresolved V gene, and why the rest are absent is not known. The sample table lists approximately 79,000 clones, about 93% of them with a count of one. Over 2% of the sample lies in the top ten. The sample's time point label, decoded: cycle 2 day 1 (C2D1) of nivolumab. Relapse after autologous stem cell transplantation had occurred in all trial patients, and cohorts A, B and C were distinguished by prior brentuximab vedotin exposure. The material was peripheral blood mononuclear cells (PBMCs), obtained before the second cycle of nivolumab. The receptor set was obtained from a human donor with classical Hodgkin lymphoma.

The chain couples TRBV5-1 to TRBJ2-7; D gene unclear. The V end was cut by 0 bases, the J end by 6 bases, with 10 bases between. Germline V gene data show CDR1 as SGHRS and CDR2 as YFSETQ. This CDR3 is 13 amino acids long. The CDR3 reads CASSLGGEREQYF. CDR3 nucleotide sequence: TGCGCCAGCAGCTTGGGCGGAGAGCGCGAGCAGTACTTC.

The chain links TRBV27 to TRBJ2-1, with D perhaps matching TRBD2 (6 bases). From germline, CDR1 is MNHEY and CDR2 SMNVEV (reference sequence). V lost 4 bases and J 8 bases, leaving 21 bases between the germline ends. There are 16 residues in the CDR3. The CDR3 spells CASSSDPGLGVDEQFF. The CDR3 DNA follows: TGTGCCAGCAGTTCAGACCCGGGACTCGGAGTAGATGAGCAGTTCTTC.

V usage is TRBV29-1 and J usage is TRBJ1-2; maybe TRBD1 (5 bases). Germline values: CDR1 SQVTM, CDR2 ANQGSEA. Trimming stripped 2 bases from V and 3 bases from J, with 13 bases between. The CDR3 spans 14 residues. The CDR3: CSVELGGGDYGYTF. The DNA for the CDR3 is TGCAGCGTTGAATTGGGCGGGGGAGACTATGGCTACACCTTC. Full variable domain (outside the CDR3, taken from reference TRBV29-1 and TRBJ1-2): SAVISQKPSRDICQRGTSLTIQCQVDSQVTMMFWYRQQPGQSLTLIATANQGSEATYESGFVIDKFPISRPNLTFSTLTVSNMSPEDSSIYLCSVELGGGDYGYTFGSGTRLTVV.

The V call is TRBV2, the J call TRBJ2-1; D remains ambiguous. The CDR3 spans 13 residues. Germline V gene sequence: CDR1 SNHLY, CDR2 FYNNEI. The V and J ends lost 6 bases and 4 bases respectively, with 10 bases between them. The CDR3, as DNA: TGTGCCAGCAGGGAGACTTCTTACAATGAGCAGTTCTTC. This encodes CASRETSYNEQFF.

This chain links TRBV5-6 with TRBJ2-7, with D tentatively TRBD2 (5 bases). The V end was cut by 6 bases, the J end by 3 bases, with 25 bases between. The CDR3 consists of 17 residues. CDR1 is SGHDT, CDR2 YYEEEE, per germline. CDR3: CASTQLSPVLGHYEQYF. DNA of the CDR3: TGTGCCAGCACGCAGCTCTCCCCCGTACTAGGCCACTACGAGCAGTACTTC. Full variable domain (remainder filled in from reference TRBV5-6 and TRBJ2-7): DAGVTQSPTHLIKTRGQQVTLRCSPKSGHDTVSWYQQALGQGPQFIFQYYEEEERQRGNFPDRFSGHQFPNYSSELNVNALLLGDSALYLCASTQLSPVLGHYEQYFGPGTRLTVT.

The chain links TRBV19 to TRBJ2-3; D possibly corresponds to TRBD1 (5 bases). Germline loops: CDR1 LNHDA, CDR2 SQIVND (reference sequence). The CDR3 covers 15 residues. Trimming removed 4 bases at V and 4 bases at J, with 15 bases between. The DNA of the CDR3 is TGTGCCAGTAGTACTCTCTCTCAGGGCCCAGATACGCAGTATTTT. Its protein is CASSTLSQGPDTQYF.

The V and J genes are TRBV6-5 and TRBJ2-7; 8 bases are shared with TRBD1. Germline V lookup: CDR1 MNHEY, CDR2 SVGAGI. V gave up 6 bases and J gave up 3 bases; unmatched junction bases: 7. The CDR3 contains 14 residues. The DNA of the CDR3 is TGTGCCAGCAGACTTATGGGGACAGGCTACGAGCAGTACTTC. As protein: CASRLMGTGYEQYF.

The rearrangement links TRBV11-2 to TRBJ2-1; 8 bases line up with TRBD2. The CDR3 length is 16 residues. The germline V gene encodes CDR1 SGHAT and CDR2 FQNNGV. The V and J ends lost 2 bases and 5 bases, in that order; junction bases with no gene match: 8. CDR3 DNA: TGTGCCAGCAGCTTATTATCTAAGCGGGAGAACAATGAGCAGTTCTTC. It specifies CASSLLSKRENNEQFF.

This CDR3 reads CASSMSVRSDTQYF. CDR3 bases: TGTGCCAGTAGTATGAGCGTGAGGTCCGATACGCAGTATTTT. This chain joins TRBV19 and TRBJ2-3; D is uncertain. The ends were cut back, 3 bases at V and 6 bases at J, with 13 bases in the middle. The CDR3 length is 14 residues. Germline CDR1 and CDR2: LNHDA and SQIVND (reference sequence).

CDR3 DNA sequence: TGTGCCAGCAGTTTAGGCACAGATACGCAGTATTTT. Encoded protein: CASSLGTDTQYF. V usage is TRBV27 and J usage is TRBJ2-3, with D unclear. The CDR3 has 12 residues. Germline V gene lookup returns CDR1 MNHEY and CDR2 SMNVEV (reference sequence). Trimming stripped 2 bases from V and 1 base from J, with 1 base between.

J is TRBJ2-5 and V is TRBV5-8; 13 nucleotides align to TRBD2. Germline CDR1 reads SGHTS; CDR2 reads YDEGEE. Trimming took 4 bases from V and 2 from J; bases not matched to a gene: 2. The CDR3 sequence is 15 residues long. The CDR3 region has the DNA TGTGCCAGCAGCGGACTAGCGGGAGTGCAAGAGACCCAGTACTTC. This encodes CASSGLAGVQETQYF.

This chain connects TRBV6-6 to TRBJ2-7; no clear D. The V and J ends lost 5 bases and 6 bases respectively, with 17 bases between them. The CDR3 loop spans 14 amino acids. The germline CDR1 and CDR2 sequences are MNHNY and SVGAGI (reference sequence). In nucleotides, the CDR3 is TGTGCCAGCAGTACCACGCTAGGCCATCCCGAGCAGTACTTC. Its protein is CASSTTLGHPEQYF.

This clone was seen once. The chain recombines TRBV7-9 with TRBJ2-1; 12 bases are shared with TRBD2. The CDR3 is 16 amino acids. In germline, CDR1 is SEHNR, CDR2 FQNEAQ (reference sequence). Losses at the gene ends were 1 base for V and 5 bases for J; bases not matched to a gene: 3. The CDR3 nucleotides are TGTGCCAGCAGCTTAGGTCGGACTAGCGGGAACAATGAGCAGTTCTTC. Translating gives CASSLGRTSGNNEQFF.

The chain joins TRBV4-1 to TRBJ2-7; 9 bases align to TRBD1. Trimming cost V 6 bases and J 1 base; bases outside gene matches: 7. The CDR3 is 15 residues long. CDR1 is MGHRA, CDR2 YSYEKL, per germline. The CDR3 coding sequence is TGCGCCAGCAGTAGGGGACAGGGTCTTTCCTACGAGCAGTACTTC. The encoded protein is CASSRGQGLSYEQYF.

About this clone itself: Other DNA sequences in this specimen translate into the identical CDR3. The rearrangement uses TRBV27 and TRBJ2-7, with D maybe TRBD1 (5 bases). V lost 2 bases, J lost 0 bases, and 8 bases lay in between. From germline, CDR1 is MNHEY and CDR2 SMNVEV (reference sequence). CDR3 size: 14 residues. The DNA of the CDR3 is TGTGCCAGCAGTTTAGGGGCCGGCTCCTACGAGCAGTACTTC. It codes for CASSLGAGSYEQYF.